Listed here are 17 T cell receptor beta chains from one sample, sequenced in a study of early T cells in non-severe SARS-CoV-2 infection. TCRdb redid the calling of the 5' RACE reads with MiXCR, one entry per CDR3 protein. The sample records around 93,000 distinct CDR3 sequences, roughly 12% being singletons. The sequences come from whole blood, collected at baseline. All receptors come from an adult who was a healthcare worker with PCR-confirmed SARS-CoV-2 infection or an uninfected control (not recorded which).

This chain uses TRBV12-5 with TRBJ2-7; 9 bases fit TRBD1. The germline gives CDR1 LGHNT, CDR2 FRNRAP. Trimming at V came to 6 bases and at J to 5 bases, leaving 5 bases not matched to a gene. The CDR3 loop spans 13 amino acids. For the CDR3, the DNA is TGTGCTAGTGGGGTCGACAGGGGGAACGAGCAGTACTTC. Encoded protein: CASGVDRGNEQYF.

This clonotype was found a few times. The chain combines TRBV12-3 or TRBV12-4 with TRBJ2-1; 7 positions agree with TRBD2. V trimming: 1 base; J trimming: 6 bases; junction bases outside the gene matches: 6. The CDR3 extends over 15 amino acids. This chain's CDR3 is CASSLVGGSSNEQFF. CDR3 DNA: TGTGCCAGCAGTTTAGTCGGGGGGAGTTCCAATGAGCAGTTCTTC.

CDR3 in DNA: TGTGCCTGGAGTCCCCAGGGAAACGTAGAAGAGAATGGCTACACCTTC. Translated: CAWSPQGNVEENGYTF. The rearrangement uses TRBV30 and TRBJ1-2, with D maybe TRBD1 (5 bases). This CDR3 is 16 amino acids long. Germline assignment: CDR1 GTSNPN and CDR2 SVGIG (reference sequence). V gave up 2 bases and J gave up 6 bases, with 22 bases separating them.

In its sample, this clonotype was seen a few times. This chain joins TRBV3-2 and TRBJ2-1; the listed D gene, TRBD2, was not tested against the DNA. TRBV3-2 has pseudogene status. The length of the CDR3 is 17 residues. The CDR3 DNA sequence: TGTGCCAGCAGCCTCGACCATACTAGCGGGTCGAGGAATGAGCAGTTCTTC. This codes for CASSLDHTSGSRNEQFF.

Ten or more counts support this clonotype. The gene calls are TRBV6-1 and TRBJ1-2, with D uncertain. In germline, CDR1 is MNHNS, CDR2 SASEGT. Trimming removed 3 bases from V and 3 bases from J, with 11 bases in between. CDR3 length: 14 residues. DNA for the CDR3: TGTGCCAGCAGTGAGGGGAGGGCGTACTATGGCTACACCTTC. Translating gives CASSEGRAYYGYTF.

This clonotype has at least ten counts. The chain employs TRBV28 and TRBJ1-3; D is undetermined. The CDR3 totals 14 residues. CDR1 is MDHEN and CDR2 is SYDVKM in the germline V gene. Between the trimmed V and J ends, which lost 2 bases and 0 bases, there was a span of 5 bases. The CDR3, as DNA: TGTGCCAGCAGTTTACAGGCCTCTGGAAACACCATATATTTT. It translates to CASSLQASGNTIYF.

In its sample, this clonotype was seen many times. The CDR3 DNA sequence: TGTGCCAGCAGTGGAGGACTACCGGGGCTAGTGGGTCAGCCCCAGCATTTT. Amino acids: CASSGGLPGLVGQPQHF. The chain joins TRBV6-1 to TRBJ1-5; TRBD1 might be the D (5 bases). The CDR3 contains 17 residues. Germline CDR1 and CDR2: MNHNS and SASEGT. V gave up 4 bases and J gave up 6 bases, with 22 bases separating them.

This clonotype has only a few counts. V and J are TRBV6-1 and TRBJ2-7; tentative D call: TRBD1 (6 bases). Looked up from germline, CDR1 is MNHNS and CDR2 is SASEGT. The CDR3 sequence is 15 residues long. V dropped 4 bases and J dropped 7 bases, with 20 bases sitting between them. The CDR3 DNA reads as TGTGCCAGCAGTGTCCGGACAGTCACCTCTCGAGAGCAGTACTTC. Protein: CASSVRTVTSREQYF.

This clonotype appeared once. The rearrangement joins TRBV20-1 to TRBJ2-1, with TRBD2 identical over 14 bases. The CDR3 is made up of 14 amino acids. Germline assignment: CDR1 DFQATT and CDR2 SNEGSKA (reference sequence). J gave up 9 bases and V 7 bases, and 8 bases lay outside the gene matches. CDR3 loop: CSVSTSGRAAEQFF. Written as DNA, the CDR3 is TGCAGTGTCTCGACTAGCGGGAGGGCCGCTGAGCAGTTCTTC.

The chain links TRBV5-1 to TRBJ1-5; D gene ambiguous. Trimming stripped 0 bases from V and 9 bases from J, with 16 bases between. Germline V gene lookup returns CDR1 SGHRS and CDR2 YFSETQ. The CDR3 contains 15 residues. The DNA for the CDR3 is TGCGCCAGCAGCTTGGAGCATGGGCGTAACAGGCCCCAGCATTTT. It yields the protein CASSLEHGRNRPQHF.

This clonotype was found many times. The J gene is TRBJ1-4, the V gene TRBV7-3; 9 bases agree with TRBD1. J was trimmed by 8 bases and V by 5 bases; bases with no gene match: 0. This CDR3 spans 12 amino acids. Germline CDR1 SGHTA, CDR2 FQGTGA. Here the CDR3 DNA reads TGTGCCAGCAGCGGGACAGGGGAAAAACTGTTTTTT. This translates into CASSGTGEKLFF.

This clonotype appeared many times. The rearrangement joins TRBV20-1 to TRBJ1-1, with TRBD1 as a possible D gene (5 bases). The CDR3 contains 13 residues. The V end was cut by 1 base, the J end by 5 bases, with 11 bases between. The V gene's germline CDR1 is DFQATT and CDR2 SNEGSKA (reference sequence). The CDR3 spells CSARVLGGTEAFF. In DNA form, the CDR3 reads TGCAGTGCTAGAGTTCTGGGGGGGACTGAAGCTTTCTTT.

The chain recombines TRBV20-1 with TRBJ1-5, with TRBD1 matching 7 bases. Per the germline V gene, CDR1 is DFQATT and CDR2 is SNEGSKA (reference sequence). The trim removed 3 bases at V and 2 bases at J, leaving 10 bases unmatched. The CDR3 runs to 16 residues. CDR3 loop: CSARPYDRVRNQPQHF. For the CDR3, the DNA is TGCAGTGCTAGGCCATACGACAGGGTCCGCAATCAGCCCCAGCATTTT.

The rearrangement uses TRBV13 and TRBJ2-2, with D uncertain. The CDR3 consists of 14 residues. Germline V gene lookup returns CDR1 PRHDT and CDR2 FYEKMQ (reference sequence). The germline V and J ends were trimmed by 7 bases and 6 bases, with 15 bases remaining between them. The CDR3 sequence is CASTARSPAGELFF. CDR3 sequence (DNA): TGTGCCAGCACGGCGCGTTCTCCCGCCGGGGAGCTGTTTTTT.

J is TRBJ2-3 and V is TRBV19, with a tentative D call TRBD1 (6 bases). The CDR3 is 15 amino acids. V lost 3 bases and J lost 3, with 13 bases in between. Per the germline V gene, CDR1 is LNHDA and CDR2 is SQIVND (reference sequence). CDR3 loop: CASSINPQGTDTQYF. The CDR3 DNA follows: TGTGCCAGTAGTATTAATCCTCAGGGGACAGATACGCAGTATTTT.

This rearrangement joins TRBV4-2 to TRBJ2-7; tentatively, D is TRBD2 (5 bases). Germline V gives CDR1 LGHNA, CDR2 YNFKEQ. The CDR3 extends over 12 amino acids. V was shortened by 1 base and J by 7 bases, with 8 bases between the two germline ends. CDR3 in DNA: TGTGCCAGCAGCCAAGGCCGACTAGAGCAGTACTTC. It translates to CASSQGRLEQYF.

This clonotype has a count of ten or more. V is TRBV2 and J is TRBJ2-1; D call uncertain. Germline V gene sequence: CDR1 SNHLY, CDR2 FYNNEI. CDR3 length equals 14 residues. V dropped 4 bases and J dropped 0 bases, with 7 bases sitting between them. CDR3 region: CASSVLSSYNEQFF. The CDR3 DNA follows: TGTGCCAGCAGTGTTTTAAGCTCCTACAATGAGCAGTTCTTC.